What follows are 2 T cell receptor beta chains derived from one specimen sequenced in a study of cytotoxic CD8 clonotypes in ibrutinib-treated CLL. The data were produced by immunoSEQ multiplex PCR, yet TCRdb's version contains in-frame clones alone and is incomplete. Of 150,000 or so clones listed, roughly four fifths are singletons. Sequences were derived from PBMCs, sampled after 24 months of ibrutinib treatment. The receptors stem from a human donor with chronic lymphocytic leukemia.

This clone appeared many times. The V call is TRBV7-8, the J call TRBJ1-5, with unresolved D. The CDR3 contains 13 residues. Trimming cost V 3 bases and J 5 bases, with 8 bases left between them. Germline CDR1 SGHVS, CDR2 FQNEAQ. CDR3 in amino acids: CASSFWGDQPQHF. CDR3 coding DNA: TGTGCCAGCAGCTTTTGGGGAGATCAGCCCCAGCATTTT.

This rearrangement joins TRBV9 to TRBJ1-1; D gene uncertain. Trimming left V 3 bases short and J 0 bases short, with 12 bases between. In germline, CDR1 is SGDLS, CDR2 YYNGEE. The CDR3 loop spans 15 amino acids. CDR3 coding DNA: TGTGCCAGCAGCGCCTCACAGATCATGAACACTGAAGCTTTCTTT. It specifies CASSASQIMNTEAFF. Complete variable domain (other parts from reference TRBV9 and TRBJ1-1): DSGVTQTPKHLITATGQRVTLRCSPRSGDLSVYWYQQSLDQGLQFLIQYYNGEERAKGNILERFSAQQFPDLHSELNLSSLELGDSALYFCASSASQIMNTEAFFGQGTRLTVV.